This T cell receptor beta chain was sequenced during a study of blood T cell repertoires in COVID-19. In germline, CDR1 is SGHRS, CDR2 YFSETQ. The CDR3 runs to 15 residues. Trimming removed 3 bases from V and 9 bases from J; junction bases left unmatched: 11. In the original workflow: From reference gene primer amplification, estimates of nucleated cell counts were derived. Measured with immunoSEQ multiplex PCR; TCRdb has only the in-frame clones, and not every one. V and J calls and clone size are copied from that table; D and trimming were computed from the DNA. The table includes 98,000 or so clones, around nine tenths detected once.

The receptor's source is a human donor in a cohort sampled during active COVID-19. Sequenced input: peripheral blood. The chain uses TRBV5-1 and TRBJ2-1; TRBD2 aligns across 8 bases. The CDR3 loop reads CASSSGAGSGVEQFF. CDR3 sequence (DNA): TGCGCCAGCAGCTCGGGAGCTGGTAGCGGGGTTGAGCAGTTCTTC.